Reported below is one T cell receptor beta chain. The data originate from a study of technical replicates of blood from a handful of donors. V dropped 1 base and J dropped 3 bases, with 2 bases sitting between them. In germline, CDR1 is SGHNT, CDR2 YYREEE (reference sequence). The CDR3 sequence is 13 residues long. The data were produced by immunoSEQ multiplex PCR, yet TCRdb's version contains in-frame clones alone and is incomplete. The data contain nearly 95,000 clones, almost 97% of them singletons. The sequenced sample consisted of T cells isolated from PBMCs. The chain carries TRBV5-4 and TRBJ1-6; no firm D call. The source is a human donor in good health. CDR3 nucleotides: TGTGCCAGCAGCTTGCTCTATAATTCACCCCTCCACTTT. Protein sequence: CASSLLYNSPLHF. The full variable domain, its missing parts supplied by reference TRBV5-4 and TRBJ1-6, is ETGVTQSPTHLIKTRGQQVTLRCSSQSGHNTVSWYQQALGQGPQFIFQYYREEENGRGNFPPRFSGLQFPNYSSELNVNALELDDSALYLCASSLLYNSPLHFGNGTRLTVT.